The 11 T cell receptor beta chains below all came from one sample that was sequenced in a study of blood T cell repertoires in COVID-19. Libraries were prepared by immunoSEQ multiplex PCR; TCRdb keeps only in-frame clonotypes and omits some of them. The repertoire consists of 250,000 to 300,000 clones, with approximately 91% occurring once and the leading ten covering approximately 11%. Sequencing used peripheral blood. Receptors were obtained from a woman in her twenties or thirties with COVID-19, enrolled during active disease.

The J gene is TRBJ2-5, the V gene TRBV2, with 10 bases fitting TRBD2. There are 15 residues in the CDR3. Germline CDR1 and CDR2: SNHLY and FYNNEI. V gave up 6 bases and J gave up 4 bases; unmatched junction bases: 8. CDR3 DNA sequence: TGTGCCAGCAGGGAGCGGGAGGGCCTCGGAGAGACCCAGTACTTC. It encodes CASREREGLGETQYF.

The chain links TRBV18 to TRBJ1-5; no firm D call. The CDR3 totals 12 residues. V was shortened by 5 bases and J by 6 bases, with 8 bases between the two germline ends. In germline, CDR1 is KGHSH, CDR2 LQKENI. The CDR3 reads CASSEESQPQHF. The DNA for the CDR3 is TGTGCCAGCTCAGAGGAAAGTCAGCCCCAGCATTTT.

This chain joins TRBV5-6 and TRBJ2-3; maybe TRBD1 (6 bases). The ends were cut back, 4 bases at V and 8 bases at J, with 20 bases in the middle. This CDR3 spans 15 amino acids. The V gene's germline CDR1 is SGHDT and CDR2 YYEEEE. Here the CDR3 DNA reads TGTGCCAGCAGCCCTCTAGACAGGCGGACCGCTACGCAGTATTTT. Its translation: CASSPLDRRTATQYF.

V usage is TRBV7-3 and J usage is TRBJ2-7; 9 bases match TRBD1. V shed 5 bases and J 4 bases; nucleotides not matched to a gene: 6. This CDR3 has 14 residues. Germline CDR1 is SGHTA and CDR2 is FQGTGA. CDR3 DNA: TGTGCCAGCAGCCGGGACAGGGCAGTTTACGAGCAGTACTTC. Translated: CASSRDRAVYEQYF.

The rearrangement uses TRBV3-1 (or the pseudogene TRBV3-2) and TRBJ2-2; 8 bases are shared with TRBD2. The germline V gene has CDR1 LGHDT and CDR2 YNNKEL (reference sequence). The CDR3 loop spans 15 amino acids. V lost 5 bases to trimming and J lost 1 base; unmatched junction nucleotides: 3. The CDR3 nucleotides read TGTGCCAGCAGCAAGCGGGAGAGGAACACCGGGGAGCTGTTTTTT. Its protein is CASSKRERNTGELFF.

In DNA, the CDR3 is TGCAGCGCCGGACGGGGAAACACTGAAGCTTTCTTT. Translating it yields CSAGRGNTEAFF. The chain joins TRBV29-1 to TRBJ1-1; D not certain. The CDR3 is 12 residues long. V lost 7 bases and J 2 bases, leaving 11 bases between the germline ends. CDR1 and CDR2 from the germline V gene are SQVTM and ANQGSEA.

The rearrangement joins TRBV4-2 to TRBJ1-2; weak D call: TRBD1 (5 bases). The CDR3 loop spans 20 amino acids. Germline V CDR1 and CDR2: LGHNA, YNFKEQ. Trimming stripped 0 bases from V and 5 bases from J, with 28 bases between. The CDR3 nucleotides are TGTGCCAGCAGCCAAGATAAGCGGGGGAGCGGCATGCAGTTCCTATATGGCTACACCTTC. Amino acids: CASSQDKRGSGMQFLYGYTF.

CDR3 in DNA: TGTGCCAGCAGGGACAGCTATCGCTCTGGAAACACCATATATTTT. Encoded protein: CASRDSYRSGNTIYF. This chain uses TRBV6-5 with TRBJ1-3, with D tentatively TRBD1 (6 bases). Trimming shortened V by 6 bases and J by 0 bases, and 12 bases separated the two germline ends. Germline V gene data show CDR1 as MNHEY and CDR2 as SVGAGI. The CDR3 runs to 15 residues.

V gene TRBV6-1 combines with J gene TRBJ1-2; D gene unclear. The CDR3 extends over 15 amino acids. Trimming stripped 1 base from V and 8 bases from J, with 17 bases between. Germline-derived CDR1 and CDR2 are MNHNS and SASEGT. CDR3: CASSEVDEQYGGYTF. The CDR3 DNA follows: TGTGCCAGCAGTGAAGTGGATGAACAGTACGGCGGCTACACCTTC.

This chain links TRBV5-1 with TRBJ2-1; 7 bases align to TRBD2. Germline V lookup: CDR1 SGHRS, CDR2 YFSETQ. CDR3 length: 16 residues. V was pared by 0 bases and J by 4 bases, with 7 bases of the junction left unmatched. Written as DNA, the CDR3 is TGCGCCAGCAGCTTGGGGGTTAGCGGGCAATACAATGAGCAGTTCTTC. It specifies CASSLGVSGQYNEQFF. Full variable domain (rest looked up from reference TRBV5-1 and TRBJ2-1): KAGVTQTPRYLIKTRGQQVTLSCSPISGHRSVSWYQQTPGQGLQFLFEYFSETQRNKGNFPGRFSGRQFSNSRSEMNVSTLELGDSALYLCASSLGVSGQYNEQFFGPGTRLTVL.

The rearrangement joins TRBV9 to TRBJ2-7; 7 bases fit TRBD2. This CDR3 spans 14 amino acids. The V segment lost 0 bases and the J segment 2 bases; nucleotides outside the gene matches: 2. Germline V gene sequence: CDR1 SGDLS, CDR2 YYNGEE. CDR3: CASSVGAGAYEQYF. The CDR3 DNA is TGTGCCAGCAGCGTAGGGGCGGGAGCCTACGAGCAGTACTTC.